These T cell receptor beta chains were read from a single sample in a study of cytomegalovirus exposure and HLA in healthy donors. Produced via immunoSEQ multiplex PCR; TCRdb's table is partial and in-frame only. The profile shows roughly 150,000 clones, approximately 90% of them singletons. Sequencing input: PBMCs. Every receptor here comes from a man younger than 30 in good health and CMV-seronegative. CDR3s include the opening cysteine and the closing phenylalanine or tryptophan. A D gene is named only where the DNA matches it firmly. Expanded clones get a size class; other rows say once, few or many, or leave the size out.

clone size,J gene,V gene,D gene,CDR3 length,CDR3 DNA,CDR3 protein
-,TRBJ1-4,TRBV27,-,12,TGTGCCAGCAGGAGAGGAGGAGAAAAACTGTTTTTT,CASRRGGEKLFF
-,TRBJ2-1,TRBV2,-,15,TGTGCCAGCAGTGAAAACTCTCGACACCACAATGAGCAGTTCTTC,CASSENSRHHNEQFF
-,TRBJ1-4,TRBV5-6,-,15,TGTGCCAGCAGCATACCGGGGACTTTAAGGGAAAAACTGTTTTTT,CASSIPGTLREKLFF
-,TRBJ2-5,TRBV10-1,TRBD2,13,TGCGCCAGCAGTGACCTAGCGGGGGAGACCCAGTACTTC,CASSDLAGETQYF
-,TRBJ1-2,TRBV27,-,12,TGTGCCAGCAAACGGCCGGGGTCCGGCTACACCTTC,CASKRPGSGYTF
-,TRBJ1-4,TRBV27,TRBD1,14,TGTGCCAGCAGTTTATCGAGGGGGCGAGAAAAACTGTTTTTT,CASSLSRGREKLFF
-,TRBJ2-7,TRBV11-2,-,13,TGTGCCAGCAGCTCCTCCCGACAGTACGAGCAGTACTTC,CASSSSRQYEQYF
once,TRBJ2-5,TRBV7-7,-,14,TGTGCTAGCAGCTCGAAATCGGGGGACGAGACCCAGTACTTC,CASSSKSGDETQYF
-,TRBJ2-5,TRBV6-1,-,19,TGTGCCAGCAATGAAGAGGGTCCGAGACTGAGCGGTAACAAAGAGACCCAGTACTTC,CASNEEGPRLSGNKETQYF
-,TRBJ2-7,TRBV28,-,11,TGTGCCAGCAGTTCCGTAGGGGTTTGGTACTTC,CASSSVGVWYF
-,TRBJ2-1,TRBV4-3,TRBD2,18,TGCGCCAGCAGCCAAGACCCGGGGGGGACTAGCGGGAGCAGTGAGCAGTTCTTC,CASSQDPGGTSGSSEQFF
few,TRBJ2-2,TRBV11-2,-,13,TGTGCCAGCAGCTTAGAACGGGATCGGGAGCTGTTTTTT,CASSLERDRELFF
-,TRBJ2-6,TRBV4-1,-,16,TGCGCCAGCAGCCAAGCCCAGGGTTCTGGGGCCAACGTCCTGACTTTC,CASSQAQGSGANVLTF
-,TRBJ2-7,TRBV7-2,-,17,TGTGCCAGCAGCTCCTCACGGCCTGACGGGAGCTCCTACGAGCAGTACTTC,CASSSSRPDGSSYEQYF
-,TRBJ1-2,TRBV28,-,15,TGTGCCAGCATTGGAGCGGGGGCACCGATCTATGGCTACACCTTC,CASIGAGAPIYGYTF
-,TRBJ1-1,TRBV27,-,11,TGTGCCAGCAGTTTTTTCGGGGAAGCTTTCTTT,CASSFFGEAFF
-,TRBJ1-4,TRBV15,TRBD1,16,TGTGCCACCGAGGGTTTACCGGGACAGATTAATGAAAAACTGTTTTTT,CATEGLPGQINEKLFF
-,TRBJ2-3,TRBV7-2,TRBD2,16,TGTGCCAGCAGCCCCCAAGCGGGGGGTAGCACAGATACGCAGTATTTT,CASSPQAGGSTDTQYF
-,TRBJ1-2,TRBV2,TRBD1,15,TGTGCCAGCAGTGATTCGGACAGGGGGCTCCGTGGCTACACCTTC,CASSDSDRGLRGYTF
-,TRBJ2-7,TRBV19,TRBD2,16,TGTGCCAGTAGTATGGCTTACGGGGGGATCGGCTACGAGCAGTACTTC,CASSMAYGGIGYEQYF
-,TRBJ1-2,TRBV27,-,13,TGTGCCAGCAGTTTACAGGGGCCCTATGGCTACACCTTC,CASSLQGPYGYTF
-,TRBJ2-1,TRBV7-9,TRBD2,18,TGTGCCAGCAGCCGAATTCTACTAGCGGGGAGCTCCTACAATGAGCAGTTCTTC,CASSRILLAGSSYNEQFF
-,TRBJ1-6,TRBV4-2,TRBD1,17,TGTGCCAGCGACTGGGGACAGGGAAGCACCTATAATTCACCCCTCCACTTT,CASDWGQGSTYNSPLHF
-,TRBJ2-6,TRBV5-1,-,19,TGCGCCACCTCACATGGGGGAGTATCCGGACTATCTGGGGCCAACGTCCTGACTTTC,CATSHGGVSGLSGANVLTF
-,TRBJ2-5,TRBV10-3,-,13,TGTGCCACCCGGGACAATCCTCAAGAGACCCAGTACTTC,CATRDNPQETQYF
-,TRBJ2-1,TRBV10-1,TRBD1,13,TGCGCCGGCAGGGGGCAGGTATTCAATGAGCAGTTCTTC,CAGRGQVFNEQFF
-,TRBJ2-3,TRBV4-1,TRBD2,14,TGCGCCAGCAGCCCTGGACTAGGGCCAGATACGCAGTATTTT,CASSPGLGPDTQYF
-,TRBJ2-1,TRBV5-1,TRBD1,15,TGCGCCAGCAGCTGGAGGCTGGACAGGGGCGATGAGCAGTTCTTC,CASSWRLDRGDEQFF
-,TRBJ1-1,TRBV19,TRBD1,15,TGTGCCAGTAGTATAGGGGACAGGGGAAACACTGAAGCTTTCTTT,CASSIGDRGNTEAFF
-,TRBJ2-7,TRBV6-5,-,14,TGTGCCAGCAGTTATGGCCCCACCCCATACGAGCAGTACTTC,CASSYGPTPYEQYF
-,TRBJ1-4,TRBV11-2,-,12,TGTGCCAGCAGCACAGACAGGAGTGGACTGTTTTTT,CASSTDRSGLFF
-,TRBJ2-1,TRBV10-3,TRBD1,14,TGTGCCATCAAAGTCCCGGGACAGGGAAATGAGCAGTTCTTC,CAIKVPGQGNEQFF
few,TRBJ2-2,TRBV2,TRBD2,16,TGTGCCAGCCGGGCGGGGGTCAATCAGAACACCGGGGAGCTGTTTTTT,CASRAGVNQNTGELFF
-,TRBJ2-3,TRBV4-1,TRBD1,17,TGCGCCAGCAGCCAAAGGGCAGGGGGCATGATGGGGGATACGCAGTATTTT,CASSQRAGGMMGDTQYF
-,TRBJ1-6,TRBV5-4,-,14,TGTGCCAGCAGCTTGGTAGGAGGGGCCTCACCCCTCCACTTT,CASSLVGGASPLHF
-,TRBJ1-3,TRBV4-1,TRBD1,15,TGCGCCAGCAGCCAAGCAGGGGGCATTGGAAACACCATATATTTT,CASSQAGGIGNTIYF
few,TRBJ1-1,TRBV7-9,-,13,TGTGCCAGCAGCTTAGTTGGGAGTACTGAAGCTTTCTTT,CASSLVGSTEAFF
-,TRBJ1-5,TRBV10-1,TRBD1,13,TGCGCCAGCATCGAGGGGGCTAATCAGCCCCAGCATTTT,CASIEGANQPQHF
few,TRBJ1-1,TRBV4-1,-,13,TGCGCCAGCAGCCCTCGGGGGGGGACTGAAGCTTTCTTT,CASSPRGGTEAFF
-,TRBJ1-5,TRBV10-3,TRBD1,14,TGTGCCATCAGTCGAGAGGGACAGGCCCGGCCCCAGCATTTT,CAISREGQARPQHF
once,TRBJ1-1,TRBV28,-,15,TGTGCCAGCAGTTTTCGGGGAGTCAAGAACACTGAAGCTTTCTTT,CASSFRGVKNTEAFF
-,TRBJ2-1,TRBV20-1,TRBD2,10,TGCAGCGCCACGGGAGGTGAGCAGTTCTTC,CSATGGEQFF
-,TRBJ2-3,TRBV28,-,16,TGTGCCAGCAGCTTCGCAGGATCTCCTAGCACAGATACGCAGTATTTT,CASSFAGSPSTDTQYF
-,TRBJ2-1,TRBV5-1,-,12,TGCGCCAGCAGCCTTTTCCGAGATGAGCAGTTCTTC,CASSLFRDEQFF
-,TRBJ2-5,TRBV5-1,TRBD1,14,TGCGCCAGCAGCTTGGATGGGACAGAAGAGACCCAGTACTTC,CASSLDGTEETQYF
-,TRBJ1-2,TRBV28,-,13,TGTGCCAGCAGTTTATTACAGGACTATGGCTACACCTTC,CASSLLQDYGYTF
-,TRBJ2-3,TRBV5-4,TRBD2,19,TGTGCCAGCAGCTTAGCCCGAGGTTCTAGCGGGGGGGTAGGAGATACGCAGTATTTT,CASSLARGSSGGVGDTQYF
few,TRBJ1-2,TRBV7-6,TRBD1,14,TGTGCCAGCAGCGTGTCAGGGGGCGACTATGGCTACACCTTC,CASSVSGGDYGYTF
-,TRBJ2-7,TRBV28,TRBD1,15,TGTGCCAGCAGCCCGAGGACAGGGGGCCCCTACGAGCAGTACTTC,CASSPRTGGPYEQYF
-,TRBJ2-1,TRBV6-6,TRBD2,16,TGTGCCAGCAGGGGGGGTAGCGGGAGCTCCTACAATGAGCAGTTCTTC,CASRGGSGSSYNEQFF
-,TRBJ1-1,TRBV5-1,-,15,TGCGCCAGCAGCTTGACCGCCGGGGGGATCCCTGAAGCTTTCTTT,CASSLTAGGIPEAFF
few,TRBJ2-1,TRBV29-1,TRBD2,12,TGCAGCGTTGTTCCTGGGGGGGATGAGCAGTTCTTC,CSVVPGGDEQFF
once,TRBJ1-1,TRBV4-1,-,13,TGCGCCAGCAGCCCAACAGGGAAACCTGAAGCTTTCTTT,CASSPTGKPEAFF
-,TRBJ1-5,TRBV7-6,TRBD1,15,TGTGCCAGCAGCAAAACAGGGGTGGGAAATCAGCCCCAGCATTTT,CASSKTGVGNQPQHF
-,TRBJ2-1,TRBV5-1,TRBD1,15,TGCGCCAGCAGCTTGTTACAGGGGAGAAACAATGAGCAGTTCTTC,CASSLLQGRNNEQFF
-,TRBJ2-7,TRBV27,TRBD1,15,TGTGCCAGCAGTATCGGGACAGGGGGTGGGTACGAGCAGTACTTC,CASSIGTGGGYEQYF
-,TRBJ2-1,TRBV5-1,TRBD1,15,TGCGCCAGCAGCTTGGGACAGGGGGCTTACAATGAGCAGTTCTTC,CASSLGQGAYNEQFF